What follows is one T cell receptor (beta chain) and its context. Its antigen remains unidentified. The entry originates in a study of Ad26.COV2.S vaccination and SARS-CoV-2 variants. Clones were read by immunoSEQ multiplex PCR, and TCRdb kept only the in-frame ones, dropping some. There are 410,000 or so clones in the sample; approximately 92% occur only once, and around 1.7% lies in the top ten. This CDR3 region has 14 residues. Germline loops: CDR1 MDHEN, CDR2 SYDVKM. Trimming cost V 2 bases and J 4 bases, with 11 bases left between them. Treatment indicated: some 20 received Ad26.COV2.S at low or high dose, single or two shots; about 5 received placebo; per-sample allocation not given. Repertoires come from day 63 after the first vaccine or placebo injection. An adult of 18-55 years in Boston served as donor. Study findings and constraints: The study found higher spike-specific TCR breadth in vaccine than placebo recipients. It was reported that spike-specific CD8+ and CD4+ T cell responses were substantially broad after vaccination.

This sequence was found in a person between 18 and 60 years old who received the Ad26.COV2.S COVID-19 vaccine or a placebo. The specimen comprised peripheral blood, sampled in a trial of Ad26.COV2.S vaccine versus placebo. The V and J genes are TRBV28 and TRBJ1-2, with D uncertain. The CDR3 protein is CASSLHQNSYGYTF. In DNA form, the CDR3 reads TGTGCCAGCAGTTTACACCAAAACAGCTATGGCTACACCTTC.